This is a list of T cell receptor beta chains from one sample in a study of OX40 agonist ivuxolimab in advanced cancers. Profiling relied on immunoSEQ multiplex PCR, and the TCRdb table lists in-frame clones only, not all of them. Among about 32,000 clones listed, 87% were seen once. Material: CD4+ or CD8+ T cells sorted from blood, obtained in a trial of the OX40 agonist ivuxolimab. The source is an adult with an advanced solid tumor such as melanoma, head and neck, liver or kidney cancer. CDR3s leave out the opening cysteine and the closing phenylalanine or tryptophan. The order of the fields is clone size, J gene, V gene, D gene, CDR3 protein. D genes are given only for firm matches. Clone size is given for some rows only: seen once, a few or many times, or a class if the clone is expanded.

size: once; J: TRBJ1-3; V: TRBV7-8; D: .; CDR3: ASSLDSGNTIY
size: .; J: TRBJ1-2; V: TRBV7-9; D: .; CDR3: ASSWGTVNYGYT
size: .; J: TRBJ2-7; V: TRBV5-1; D: .; CDR3: ASSEGRAYEQC
size: .; J: TRBJ1-4; V: TRBV4-1; D: .; CDR3: ASSQDPGEDEKLF
size: .; J: TRBJ2-2; V: TRBV9; D: TRBD2; CDR3: ASSARGTSGPGGELF
size: .; J: TRBJ2-7; V: TRBV2; D: TRBD2; CDR3: ASIGLVVEQY
size: .; J: TRBJ2-1; V: TRBV29-1; D: .; CDR3: SVEPSGLIDEQF
size: .; J: TRBJ2-3; V: TRBV4-1; D: TRBD1; CDR3: ASSQEGTGDPDTQY
size: once; J: TRBJ1-2; V: TRBV30; D: .; CDR3: AWTSGVQGYT
size: .; J: TRBJ1-5; V: TRBV9; D: TRBD1; CDR3: ASSAGGGQPQH
size: .; J: TRBJ2-1; V: TRBV5-1; D: .; CDR3: ASSLGFEQF
size: .; J: TRBJ2-6; V: TRBV4-1; D: .; CDR3: ASSRVAGLSGANVLT
size: .; J: TRBJ2-3; V: TRBV5-6; D: TRBD2; CDR3: ASSLDRGLVPDTQY
size: few; J: TRBJ2-7; V: TRBV18; D: .; CDR3: ASSPPGASYEQY
size: .; J: TRBJ2-3; V: TRBV11-2; D: .; CDR3: ASSLAGLGPGDTQY
size: .; J: TRBJ2-3; V: TRBV11-1; D: .; CDR3: ASSSTTIANTQY
size: .; J: TRBJ2-3; V: TRBV9; D: .; CDR3: ASSVAGSTDTQY
size: .; J: TRBJ2-3; V: TRBV29-1; D: .; CDR3: SVERETDTQY
size: few; J: TRBJ2-2; V: TRBV4-2; D: TRBD2; CDR3: ASSQVLAGNTGELF
size: .; J: TRBJ1-6; V: TRBV27; D: .; CDR3: ASSLEGTGISYNSPLH
size: once; J: TRBJ1-2; V: TRBV6-1; D: .; CDR3: ASSGRVGYGYT
size: .; J: TRBJ2-2; V: TRBV4-1; D: .; CDR3: ASSLSVGTNTGELF
size: .; J: TRBJ2-7; V: TRBV2; D: TRBD2; CDR3: ASFGQGLTSGSEQY
size: .; J: TRBJ2-1; V: TRBV29-1; D: TRBD2; CDR3: SVGGLAGHYNEQF
size: .; J: TRBJ2-5; V: TRBV4-1; D: TRBD2; CDR3: ASSQLTSGGFQETQY
size: .; J: TRBJ2-3; V: TRBV6-5; D: TRBD2; CDR3: ASSYRGVEGTDTQY
size: .; J: TRBJ2-7; V: TRBV19; D: .; CDR3: ATGFRYEQY
size: .; J: TRBJ2-7; V: TRBV4-2; D: .; CDR3: ASSPSSGITYEQY
size: .; J: TRBJ2-1; V: TRBV2; D: .; CDR3: ASSEAFRGVFDNEQF
size: .; J: TRBJ1-1; V: TRBV6-5; D: TRBD1; CDR3: ASKIAGTGGTEAF
size: .; J: TRBJ2-1; V: TRBV5-6; D: .; CDR3: ASSFGRSAEQF
size: few; J: TRBJ1-1; V: TRBV6-1; D: .; CDR3: ASSRDMRLAF
size: once; J: TRBJ2-2; V: TRBV28; D: .; CDR3: AAQLGRTTLTGELF
size: .; J: TRBJ2-2; V: TRBV27; D: TRBD2; CDR3: ASIGTGLADNGELF